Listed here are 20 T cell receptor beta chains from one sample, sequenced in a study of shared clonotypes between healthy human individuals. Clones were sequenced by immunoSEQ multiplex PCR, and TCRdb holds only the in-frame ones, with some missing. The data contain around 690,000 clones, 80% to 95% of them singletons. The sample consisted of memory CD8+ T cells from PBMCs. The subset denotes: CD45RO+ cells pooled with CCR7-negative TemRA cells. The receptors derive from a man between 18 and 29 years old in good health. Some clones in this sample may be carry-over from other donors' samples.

CDR3 residues: CASSFLAGPYNEQFF. The CDR3 DNA reads as TGTGCCAGCAGCTTTCTAGCGGGCCCCTACAATGAGCAGTTCTTC. V is TRBV7-9 and J is TRBJ2-1; TRBD2 matches 8 bases. The germline V gene has CDR1 SEHNR and CDR2 FQNEAQ (reference sequence). The CDR3 runs 15 residues. The V and J ends lost 3 bases and 2 bases, in that order; junction bases with no gene match: 3. The full variable domain, completed using reference TRBV7-9 and TRBJ2-1, is DTGVSQNPRHKITKRGQNVTFRCDPISEHNRLYWYRQTLGQGPEFLTYFQNEAQLEKSRLLSDRFSAERPKGSFSTLEIQRTEQGDSAMYLCASSFLAGPYNEQFFGPGTRLTVL.

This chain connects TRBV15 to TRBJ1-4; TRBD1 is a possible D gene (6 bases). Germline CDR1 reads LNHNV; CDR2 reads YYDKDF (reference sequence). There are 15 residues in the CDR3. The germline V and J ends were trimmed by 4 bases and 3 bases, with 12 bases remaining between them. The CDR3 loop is CATSTGTSPNEKLFF. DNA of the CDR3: TGTGCCACCAGCACGGGGACAAGCCCTAATGAAAAACTGTTTTTT.

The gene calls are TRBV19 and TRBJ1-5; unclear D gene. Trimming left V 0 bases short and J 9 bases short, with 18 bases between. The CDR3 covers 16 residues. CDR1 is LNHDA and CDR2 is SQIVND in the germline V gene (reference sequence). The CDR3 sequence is CASSIDLEHPLGPQHF. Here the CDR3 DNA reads TGTGCCAGTAGTATAGATCTCGAACACCCCCTGGGGCCCCAGCATTTT.

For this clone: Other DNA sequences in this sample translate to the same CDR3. Written as DNA, the CDR3 is TGTGCCAGCAGCTTCGCCAGGGGCCACGAGCAGTACTTC. Protein: CASSFARGHEQYF. The chain has TRBV11-2 and TRBJ2-7; D is possibly TRBD1 (6 bases). Trimming removed 3 bases at V and 5 bases at J, with 11 bases between. The germline CDR1 and CDR2 sequences are SGHAT and FQNNGV. The CDR3 extends over 13 amino acids.

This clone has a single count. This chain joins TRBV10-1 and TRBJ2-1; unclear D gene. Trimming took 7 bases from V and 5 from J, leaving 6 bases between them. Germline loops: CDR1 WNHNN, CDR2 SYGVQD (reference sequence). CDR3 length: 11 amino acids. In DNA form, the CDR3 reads TGCGCCAGCACCTCGGACAATGAGCAGTTCTTC. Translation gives CASTSDNEQFF.

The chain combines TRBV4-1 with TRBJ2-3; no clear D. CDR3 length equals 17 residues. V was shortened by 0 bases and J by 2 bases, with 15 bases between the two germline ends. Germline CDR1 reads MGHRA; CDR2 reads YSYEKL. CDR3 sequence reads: CASSQEWGRIPTDTQYF. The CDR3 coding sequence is TGCGCCAGCAGCCAAGAGTGGGGTAGGATCCCCACAGATACGCAGTATTTT.

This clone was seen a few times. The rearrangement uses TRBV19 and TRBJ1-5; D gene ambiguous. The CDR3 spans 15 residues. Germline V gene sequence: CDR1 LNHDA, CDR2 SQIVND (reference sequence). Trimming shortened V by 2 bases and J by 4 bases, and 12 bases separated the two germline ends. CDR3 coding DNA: TGTGCCAGTAGTATACCGGGCAGACAAAATCAGCCCCAGCATTTT. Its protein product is CASSIPGRQNQPQHF.

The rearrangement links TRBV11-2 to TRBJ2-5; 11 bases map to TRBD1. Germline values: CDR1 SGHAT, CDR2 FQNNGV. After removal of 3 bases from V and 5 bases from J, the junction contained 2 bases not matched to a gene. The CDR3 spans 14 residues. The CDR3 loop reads CASSFGTGGETQYF. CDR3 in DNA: TGTGCCAGCAGCTTCGGGACAGGGGGGGAGACCCAGTACTTC.

CDR3 protein: CASSMMTGGLDTEAFF. For the CDR3, the DNA is TGTGCCAGTAGTATGATGACAGGGGGCTTGGACACTGAAGCTTTCTTT. The chain is built from TRBV19 and TRBJ1-1, with 10 bases lining up with TRBD1. The junction had 7 bases not matched to a gene; V was cut back by 3 bases and J by 3 bases. Germline loops: CDR1 LNHDA, CDR2 SQIVND (reference sequence). This CDR3 has 16 residues.

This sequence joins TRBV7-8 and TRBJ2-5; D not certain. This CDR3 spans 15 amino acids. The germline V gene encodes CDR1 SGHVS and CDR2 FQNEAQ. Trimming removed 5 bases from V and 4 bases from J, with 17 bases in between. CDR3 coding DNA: TGTGCCAGCAGCCGCAAGACCCAGACTGGAGAGACCCAGTACTTC. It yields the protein CASSRKTQTGETQYF.

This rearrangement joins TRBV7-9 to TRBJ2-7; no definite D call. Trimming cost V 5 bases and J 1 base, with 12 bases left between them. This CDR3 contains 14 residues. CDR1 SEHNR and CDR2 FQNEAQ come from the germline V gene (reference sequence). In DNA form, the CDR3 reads TGTGCCAGCAGCCTCGCGGTCGGGTCCTACGAGCAGTACTTC. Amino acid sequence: CASSLAVGSYEQYF.

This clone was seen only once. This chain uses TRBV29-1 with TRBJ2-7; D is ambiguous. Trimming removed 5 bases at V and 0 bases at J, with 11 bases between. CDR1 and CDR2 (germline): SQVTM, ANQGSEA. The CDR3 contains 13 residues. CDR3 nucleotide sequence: TGCAGCGTTAGCGAATCCTTCTCCTACGAGCAGTACTTC. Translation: CSVSESFSYEQYF.

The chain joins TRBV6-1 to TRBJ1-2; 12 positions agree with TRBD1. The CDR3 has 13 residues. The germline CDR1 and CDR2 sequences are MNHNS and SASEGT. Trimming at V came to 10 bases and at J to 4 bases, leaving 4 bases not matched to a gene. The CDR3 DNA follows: TGTGCCACCGGGACAGGGGGCAGCTATGGCTACACCTTC. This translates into CATGTGGSYGYTF.

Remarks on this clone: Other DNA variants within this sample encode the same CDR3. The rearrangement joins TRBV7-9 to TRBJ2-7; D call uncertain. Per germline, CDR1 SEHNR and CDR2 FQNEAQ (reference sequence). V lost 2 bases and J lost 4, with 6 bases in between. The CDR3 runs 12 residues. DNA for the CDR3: TGTGCCAGCAGCTTAAGCTCGTACGAGCAGTACTTC. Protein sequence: CASSLSSYEQYF. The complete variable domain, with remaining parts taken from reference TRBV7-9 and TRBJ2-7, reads DTGVSQNPRHKITKRGQNVTFRCDPISEHNRLYWYRQTLGQGPEFLTYFQNEAQLEKSRLLSDRFSAERPKGSFSTLEIQRTEQGDSAMYLCASSLSSYEQYFGPGTRLTVT.

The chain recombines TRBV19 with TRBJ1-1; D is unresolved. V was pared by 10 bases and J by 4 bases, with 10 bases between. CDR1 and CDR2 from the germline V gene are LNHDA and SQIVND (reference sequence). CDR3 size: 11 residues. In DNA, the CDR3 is TGTGCCACCTCTCGGATCACTGAAGCTTTCTTT. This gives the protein CATSRITEAFF.

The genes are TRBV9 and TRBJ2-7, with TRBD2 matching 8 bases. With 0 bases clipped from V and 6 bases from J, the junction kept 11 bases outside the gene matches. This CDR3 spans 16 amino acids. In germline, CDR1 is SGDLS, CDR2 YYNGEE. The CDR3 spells CASSVEGGLGKGEQYF. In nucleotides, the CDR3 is TGTGCCAGCAGCGTAGAGGGGGGACTAGGTAAAGGCGAGCAGTACTTC.

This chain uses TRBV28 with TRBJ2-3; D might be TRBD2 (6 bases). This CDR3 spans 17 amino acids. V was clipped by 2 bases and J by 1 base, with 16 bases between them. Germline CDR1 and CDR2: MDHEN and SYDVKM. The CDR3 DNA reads TGTGCCAGCAGTTTAATGTGGGGGACTGGTGGCACAGATACGCAGTATTTT. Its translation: CASSLMWGTGGTDTQYF.

The CDR3 DNA reads TGTGCCAGCAGCTTAGCTCCGGGGATCACCGGGGAGCTGTTTTTT. Translated, it gives CASSLAPGITGELFF. V usage is TRBV11-2 and J usage is TRBJ2-2; tentatively, D is TRBD2 (5 bases). CDR1 and CDR2 (germline): SGHAT, FQNNGV. CDR3 length: 15 residues. Trimming removed 1 base from V and 4 bases from J, with 10 bases in between.

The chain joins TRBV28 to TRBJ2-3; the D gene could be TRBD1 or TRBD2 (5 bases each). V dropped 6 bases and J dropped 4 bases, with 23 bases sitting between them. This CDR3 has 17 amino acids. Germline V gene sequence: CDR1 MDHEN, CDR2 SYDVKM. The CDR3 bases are TGTGCCAGCAGGGAAGCGGTTGGGAGACAAGGGGCAGATACGCAGTATTTT. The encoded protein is CASREAVGRQGADTQYF.

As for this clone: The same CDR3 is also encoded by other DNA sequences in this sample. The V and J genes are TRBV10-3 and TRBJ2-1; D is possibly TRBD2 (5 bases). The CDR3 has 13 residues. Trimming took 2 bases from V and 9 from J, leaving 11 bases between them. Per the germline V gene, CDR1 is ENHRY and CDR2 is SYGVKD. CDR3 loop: CAISEDGVGEQFF. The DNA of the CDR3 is TGTGCCATCAGTGAGGACGGGGTTGGTGAGCAGTTCTTC.